This T cell receptor (beta chain) was recovered during a study of cytomegalovirus exposure and HLA in healthy donors. The assay was immunoSEQ multiplex PCR, and TCRdb's table has in-frame clones only and misses some. This sample carries some 68,000 clones, around 95% of them seen once, and the ten largest clones take 1.4%. Trimming at V came to 3 bases and at J to 1 base, leaving 5 bases not matched to a gene. The CDR3 runs to 15 residues. Germline assignment: CDR1 SNHLY and CDR2 FYNNEI. This sequence joins TRBV2 and TRBJ1-1, with TRBD1 matching 7 bases. This TCR was sampled from a man between 18 and 35 years old in good health and CMV-seropositive. The sequenced sample was PBMCs. The CDR3 region has the DNA TGTGCCAGCAGTGAGAGGGGGCTGGGGAACACTGAAGCTTTCTTT. It encodes CASSERGLGNTEAFF. Filled out from reference TRBV2 and TRBJ1-1, the complete variable domain reads EPEVTQTPSHQVTQMGQEVILRCVPISNHLYFYWYRQILGQKVEFLVSFYNNEISEKSEIFDDQFSVERPDGSNFTLKIRSTKLEDSAMYFCASSERGLGNTEAFFGQGTRLTVV.